This TCR beta chain was obtained from a study of blood T cell repertoires in COVID-19. Study-wide context: The samples span acute and convalescent COVID-19 from the United States, Italy and Spain.

As regards this clone: Other DNA sequences of this sample code for an identical CDR3.

From germline, CDR1 is SGHRS and CDR2 YFSETQ. This CDR3 is built from 14 residues. The V gene lost 3 bases and the J gene lost 8 bases, with 14 bases spanning the gap. Only in-frame clones appear in the TCRdb table, and some are missing; sequencing was by immunoSEQ multiplex PCR. This table has under 200,000 clones, approximately 80% appearing once. Specimen: peripheral blood. The rearrangement joins TRBV5-1 to TRBJ1-4; TRBD1 might be the D (6 bases). The clonotype was recovered from a human donor in a cohort sampled during active COVID-19. The CDR3 loop reads CASSSGQPNEKLFF. CDR3 DNA sequence: TGCGCCAGCAGCTCTGGACAGCCCAACGAAAAACTGTTTTTT.